This entry features one T cell receptor (beta chain) sequence. This sample is part of a study of blood T cell repertoires in COVID-19. Looking at the study overall: In each case, the material was cDNA or gDNA derived from T cells, B-cell-depleted T cells, or PBMCs.

Authors' analysis steps: For nucleated cells, counts were estimated from reference gene primer amplification. The table came from immunoSEQ multiplex PCR; TCRdb's copy has only in-frame clones and leaves some out. The V and J calls and the clone size are those of that table, but D and trimming were determined from the DNA. The sample holds some 190,000 clones, 80% to 90% seen once. Germline loops: CDR1 SNHLY, CDR2 FYNNEI. J lost 9 bases, V lost 5 bases, and 9 bases had no gene match. CDR3 length: 14 residues. Sequenced material: peripheral blood. This clonotype was sampled from a man in his 60s with acute or convalescent COVID-19. The chain links TRBV2 to TRBJ2-2, with TRBD2 identical over 7 bases. In DNA form, the CDR3 reads TGTGCCAGCAGTTCCCTAGCGGAGAACCGGGAGCTGTTTTTT. The encoded protein is CASSSLAENRELFF.